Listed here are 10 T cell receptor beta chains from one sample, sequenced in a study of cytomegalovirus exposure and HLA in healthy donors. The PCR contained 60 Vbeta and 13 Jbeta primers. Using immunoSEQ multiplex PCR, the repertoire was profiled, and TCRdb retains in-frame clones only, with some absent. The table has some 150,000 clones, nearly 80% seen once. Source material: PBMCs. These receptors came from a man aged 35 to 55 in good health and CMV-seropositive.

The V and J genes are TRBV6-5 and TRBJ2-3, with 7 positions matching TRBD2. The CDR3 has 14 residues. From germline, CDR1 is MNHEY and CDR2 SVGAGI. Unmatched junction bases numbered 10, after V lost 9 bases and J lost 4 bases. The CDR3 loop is CASVSGSGPDTQYF. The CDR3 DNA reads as TGTGCCAGTGTTAGCGGGTCGGGCCCAGATACGCAGTATTTT.

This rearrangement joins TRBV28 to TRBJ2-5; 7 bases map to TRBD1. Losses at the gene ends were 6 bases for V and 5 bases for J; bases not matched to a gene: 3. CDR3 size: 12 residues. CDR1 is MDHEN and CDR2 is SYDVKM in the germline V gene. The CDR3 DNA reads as TGTGCCAGCAGAGGGGGCGTGGAGACCCAGTACTTC. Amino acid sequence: CASRGGVETQYF.

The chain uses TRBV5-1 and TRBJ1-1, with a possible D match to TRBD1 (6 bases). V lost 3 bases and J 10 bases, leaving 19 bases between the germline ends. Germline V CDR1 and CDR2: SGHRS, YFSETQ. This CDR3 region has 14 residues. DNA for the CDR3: TGCGCCAGCAGCTCTGGGGACACCATCGAGGGAGCTTTCTTT. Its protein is CASSSGDTIEGAFF. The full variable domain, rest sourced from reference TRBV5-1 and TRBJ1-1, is KAGVTQTPRYLIKTRGQQVTLSCSPISGHRSVSWYQQTPGQGLQFLFEYFSETQRNKGNFPGRFSGRQFSNSRSEMNVSTLELGDSALYLCASSSGDTIEGAFFGQGTRLTVV.

The CDR3 loop is CASSRYTLRTSGDMHEQYF. In nucleotides, the CDR3 is TGTGCCAGCAGCCGCTACACCCTGCGGACTAGCGGGGATATGCACGAGCAGTACTTC. V and J are TRBV14 and TRBJ2-7; TRBD2 matches 12 bases. CDR1 and CDR2 from the germline V gene are SGHDN and FVKESK. This CDR3 has 19 amino acids. J gave up 5 bases and V 4 bases, and 18 bases lay outside the gene matches. The whole variable domain, filled in from reference TRBV14 and TRBJ2-7, reads EAGVTQFPSHSVIEKGQTVTLRCDPISGHDNLYWYRRVMGKEIKFLLHFVKESKQDESGMPNNRFLAERTGGTYSTLKVQPAELEDSGVYFCASSRYTLRTSGDMHEQYFGPGTRLTVT.

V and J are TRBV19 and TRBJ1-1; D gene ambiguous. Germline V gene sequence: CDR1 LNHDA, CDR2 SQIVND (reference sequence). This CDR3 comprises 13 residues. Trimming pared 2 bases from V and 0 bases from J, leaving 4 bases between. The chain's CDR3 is CASSITVNTEAFF. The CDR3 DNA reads TGTGCCAGTAGTATAACAGTGAACACTGAAGCTTTCTTT.

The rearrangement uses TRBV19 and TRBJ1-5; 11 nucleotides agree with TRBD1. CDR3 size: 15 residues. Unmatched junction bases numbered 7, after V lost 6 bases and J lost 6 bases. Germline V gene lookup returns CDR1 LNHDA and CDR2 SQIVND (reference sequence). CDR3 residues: CASRRTGGVGQPQHF. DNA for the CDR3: TGTGCCAGTAGGCGGACAGGGGGCGTCGGTCAGCCCCAGCATTTT.

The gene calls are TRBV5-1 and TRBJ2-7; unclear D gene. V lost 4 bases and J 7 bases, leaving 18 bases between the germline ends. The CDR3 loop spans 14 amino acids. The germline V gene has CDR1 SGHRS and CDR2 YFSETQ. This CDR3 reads CASSARLSQAEQYF. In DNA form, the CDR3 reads TGCGCCAGCAGCGCCCGTCTTTCTCAGGCGGAGCAGTACTTC.

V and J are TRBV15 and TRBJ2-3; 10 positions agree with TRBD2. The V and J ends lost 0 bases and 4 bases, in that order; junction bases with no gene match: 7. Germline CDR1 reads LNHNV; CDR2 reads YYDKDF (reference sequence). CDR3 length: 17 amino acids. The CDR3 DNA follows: TGTGCCACCAGCAGAGATCGGGTAGCGGGAGGCGCAGATACGCAGTATTTT. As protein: CATSRDRVAGGADTQYF.

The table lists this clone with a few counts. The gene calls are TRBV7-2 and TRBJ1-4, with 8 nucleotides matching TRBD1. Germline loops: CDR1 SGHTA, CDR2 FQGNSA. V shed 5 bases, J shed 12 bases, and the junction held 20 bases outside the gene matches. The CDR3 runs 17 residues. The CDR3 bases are TGTGCCAGCAGCCCGCGCTGGGGACAGGCCCTAAAGGGGGAACTGTTTTTT. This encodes CASSPRWGQALKGELFF.

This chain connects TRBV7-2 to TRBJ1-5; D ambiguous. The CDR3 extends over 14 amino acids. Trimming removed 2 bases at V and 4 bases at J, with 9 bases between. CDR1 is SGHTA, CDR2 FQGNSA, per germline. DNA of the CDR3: TGTGCCAGCAGCTTAAAGTCTAGAAATCAGCCCCAGCATTTT. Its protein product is CASSLKSRNQPQHF. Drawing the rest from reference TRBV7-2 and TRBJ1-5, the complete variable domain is GAGVSQSPSNKVTEKGKDVELRCDPISGHTALYWYRQSLGQGLEFLIYFQGNSAPDKSGLPSDRFSAERTGGSVSTLTIQRTQQEDSAVYLCASSLKSRNQPQHFGDGTRLSIL.